Given below is one T cell receptor (beta chain) in context. The record originates from a study of PD-1 blockade in classical Hodgkin lymphoma. There are 13 residues in the CDR3. V was clipped by 1 base and J by 8 bases, with 9 bases between them. Germline V lookup: CDR1 SEHNR, CDR2 FQNEAQ (reference sequence). The time point is: cycle 4 day 1 (C4D1), after 5 to 7 weeks of nivolumab. Brentuximab vedotin exposure varied among the patients, all of whom had relapsed after autologous stem cell transplantation. The table came from immunoSEQ multiplex PCR; TCRdb's copy has only in-frame clones and leaves some out. Seen here are about 46,000 clones, approximately 72% observed once, and the top ten hold roughly 12%.

This specimen consisted of peripheral blood mononuclear cells (PBMCs), obtained before the fourth cycle of nivolumab. This rearrangement joins TRBV7-9 to TRBJ2-1; unclear D gene. The receptor's source is a human donor with classical Hodgkin lymphoma. The CDR3 region is CASSLGPRDEQFF. The CDR3 DNA is TGTGCCAGCAGCTTAGGCCCAAGGGATGAGCAGTTCTTC.